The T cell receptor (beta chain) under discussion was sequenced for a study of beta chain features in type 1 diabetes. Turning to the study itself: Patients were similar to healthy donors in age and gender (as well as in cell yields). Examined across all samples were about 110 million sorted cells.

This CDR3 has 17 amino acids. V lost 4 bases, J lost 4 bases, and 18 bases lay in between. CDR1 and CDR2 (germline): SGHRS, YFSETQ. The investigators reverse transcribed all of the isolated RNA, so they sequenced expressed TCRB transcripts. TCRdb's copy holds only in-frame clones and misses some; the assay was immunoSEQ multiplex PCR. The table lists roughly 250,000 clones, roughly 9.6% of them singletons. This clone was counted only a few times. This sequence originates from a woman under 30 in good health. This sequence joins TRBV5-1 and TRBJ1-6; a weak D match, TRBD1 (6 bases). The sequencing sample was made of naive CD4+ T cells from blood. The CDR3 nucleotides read TGCGCCAGCAGCCCGAGACAGGTCCCTCCGTATAATTCACCCCTCCACTTT. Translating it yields CASSPRQVPPYNSPLHF.